These 7 T cell receptor beta chains were sequenced from one sample in a study of T cells in Graves' hyperthyroidism and ophthalmopathy. From RNA transcripts, TCR beta CDR3 regions were amplified. With the HTBI primer set, the TCR CDR3 went through a first round of RT-PCR. TCRdb called the multiplex PCR reads again in MiXCR, with one record for every CDR3 protein. The sample has 600,000 to 850,000 distinct CDR3 sequences, around 20% seen once. The sample comprised blood. These receptors were taken from a woman between 50 and 59 years old with Graves' hyperthyroidism that later progressed to Graves' ophthalmopathy.

This clonotype was observed many times. The rearrangement joins TRBV7-3 to TRBJ1-6; D gene unclear. Germline V gene lookup returns CDR1 SGHTA and CDR2 FQGTGA. Trimming removed 2 bases from V and 10 bases from J, with 12 bases in between. The CDR3 has 14 residues. The CDR3 reads CASSLEGYESPLHF. DNA for the CDR3: TGTGCCAGCAGCTTAGAAGGGTACGAATCACCCCTCCACTTT.

This clonotype appeared a few times. V usage is TRBV6-6 and J usage is TRBJ1-5; 9 positions match TRBD1. V trimming: 2 bases; J trimming: 2 bases; junction bases outside the gene matches: 1. Germline-derived CDR1 and CDR2 are MNHNY and SVGAGI (reference sequence). This CDR3 is 15 amino acids long. CDR3 bases: TGTGCCAGCAGTTACCGGGACAGGGGCAATCAGCCCCAGCATTTT. Its protein is CASSYRDRGNQPQHF.

This clonotype has a count of ten or more. The chain carries TRBV9 and TRBJ1-1, with D uncertain. The CDR3 loop spans 13 amino acids. V lost 0 bases and J lost 0, with 3 bases in between. The germline V gene encodes CDR1 SGDLS and CDR2 YYNGEE. The CDR3 loop is CASSVDLNTEAFF. The CDR3 DNA sequence: TGTGCCAGCAGCGTAGACCTGAACACTGAAGCTTTCTTT.

This clonotype was counted ten times or more. The chain carries TRBV6-2 or TRBV6-3 and TRBJ2-5; D is perhaps TRBD1 or TRBD2 (5 bases each). Germline values: CDR1 MNHEY, CDR2 SVGEGT. The CDR3 sequence is 14 residues long. V dropped 2 bases and J dropped 1 base, with 8 bases sitting between them. Written as DNA, the CDR3 is TGTGCCAGCAGTTACGTGGGGACCCAAGAGACCCAGTACTTC. Amino acids: CASSYVGTQETQYF.

This clonotype was counted ten times or more. The V and J genes are TRBV27 and TRBJ2-7; D possibly uses TRBD1 or TRBD2 (5 bases each). There are 14 residues in the CDR3. Germline-derived CDR1 and CDR2 are MNHEY and SMNVEV (reference sequence). V gave up 6 bases and J gave up 0 bases, with 12 bases separating them. The CDR3 bases are TGTGCCAGCAGATGGGACGCCAGCTCCTACGAGCAGTACTTC. This sequence encodes CASRWDASSYEQYF.

A note on this clonotype: Just one base apart from a much larger clone, this may be a read error. The chain has TRBV19 and TRBJ1-5; possibly TRBD1 for D (5 bases). This CDR3 region has 15 residues. The V gene's germline CDR1 is LNHDA and CDR2 SQIVND (reference sequence). Here the CDR3 DNA reads TGTGCCAGTAGTATCGGGGGGTACGCCAATCAGCCCCGGCATTTT. This gives the protein CASSIGGYANQPRHF. The full variable domain, completed using reference TRBV19 and TRBJ1-5, is DGGITQSPKYLFRKEGQNVTLSCEQNLNHDAMYWYRQDPGQGLRLIYYSQIVNDFQKGDIAEGYSVSREKKESFPLTVTSAQKNPTAFYLCASSIGGYANQPRHFGDGTRLSIL.

This clonotype turned up a few times. The chain couples TRBV6-1 to TRBJ2-1; D possibly corresponds to TRBD2 (7 bases). Deletions cut 7 bases from V and 4 bases from J, with 20 bases between. The CDR3 length is 16 residues. Germline lookup yields CDR1 MNHNS and CDR2 SASEGT. The CDR3, as DNA: TGTGCCAGCACCTATAGGGGGGGAGAGAGGTACAATGAGCAGTTCTTC. Residues: CASTYRGGERYNEQFF.